The 21 T cell receptor beta chains below all came from one sample that was sequenced in a study of cytomegalovirus exposure and HLA in healthy donors. PCR used 60 Vbeta primers and 13 Jbeta primers. Only in-frame clones appear in the TCRdb table, and some are missing; sequencing was by immunoSEQ multiplex PCR. The repertoire holds 150,000 to 200,000 clones, with around 80% as singletons. Sample: PBMCs. The receptor source for this set is a woman between 25 and 40 years old in good health and CMV-seropositive.

The rearrangement links TRBV11-2 to TRBJ1-1; D unresolved. CDR3 size: 16 residues. CDR1 is SGHAT, CDR2 FQNNGV, per germline. Trimming pared 8 bases from V and 2 bases from J, leaving 21 bases between. The CDR3 reads CASGKGPGVENTEAFF. As DNA, the CDR3 is TGTGCCAGCGGGAAGGGCCCCGGGGTTGAAAACACTGAAGCTTTCTTT.

The J gene is TRBJ2-7, the V gene TRBV7-9; maybe TRBD1 (6 bases). This CDR3 has 16 residues. Trimming removed 4 bases from V and 4 bases from J, with 20 bases in between. The germline gives CDR1 SEHNR, CDR2 FQNEAQ (reference sequence). The CDR3 loop reads CASSSGVGAWEYEQYF. In DNA, the CDR3 is TGTGCCAGCAGCTCAGGGGTGGGGGCCTGGGAATACGAGCAGTACTTC.

This chain links TRBV4-3 with TRBJ1-1, with a weak D call TRBD1 (5 bases). Trimming took off 1 base at V and 6 bases at J, with 15 bases between the two ends. This CDR3 has 15 residues. Germline assignment: CDR1 LGHNA and CDR2 YSLEER. The CDR3 spells CASSQVVGARAEAFF. The DNA of the CDR3 is TGCGCCAGCAGCCAAGTTGTAGGGGCCAGGGCTGAAGCTTTCTTT.

V and J are TRBV18 and TRBJ2-5, with 12 bases fitting TRBD1. There are 17 residues in the CDR3. Losses at the gene ends were 3 bases for V and 5 bases for J; bases not matched to a gene: 10. The germline gives CDR1 KGHSH, CDR2 LQKENI. CDR3 in DNA: TGTGCCAGCTCACCGGGCGATGGGACAGGGGGCCGGGAGACCCAGTACTTC. Translation: CASSPGDGTGGRETQYF.

This chain links TRBV5-1 with TRBJ2-7; TRBD1 matches 7 bases. The length of the CDR3 is 14 residues. Trimming removed 2 bases from V and 3 bases from J; junction bases left unmatched: 5. Germline V gene data show CDR1 as SGHRS and CDR2 as YFSETQ. The CDR3 sequence is CASSLEQGSYEQYF. For the CDR3, the DNA is TGCGCCAGCAGCTTAGAACAGGGGAGCTACGAGCAGTACTTC. Filled out from reference TRBV5-1 and TRBJ2-7, the complete variable domain reads KAGVTQTPRYLIKTRGQQVTLSCSPISGHRSVSWYQQTPGQGLQFLFEYFSETQRNKGNFPGRFSGRQFSNSRSEMNVSTLELGDSALYLCASSLEQGSYEQYFGPGTRLTVT.

The V and J genes are TRBV4-2 and TRBJ2-3, with D possibly being TRBD1 (5 bases). The CDR3 runs to 18 residues. V was shortened by 0 bases and J by 0 bases, with 16 bases between the two germline ends. Looked up from germline, CDR1 is LGHNA and CDR2 is YNFKEQ. In nucleotides, the CDR3 is TGTGCCAGCAGCCAAGATGGGTACAGGCTTTCTAGCACAGATACGCAGTATTTT. It codes for CASSQDGYRLSSTDTQYF.

This clone was found a few times. The chain links TRBV5-1 to TRBJ2-1; 7 bases match TRBD1. The CDR3 length is 15 residues. CDR1 and CDR2 from the germline V gene are SGHRS and YFSETQ. With 4 bases clipped from V and 4 bases from J, the junction kept 8 bases outside the gene matches. Written as DNA, the CDR3 is TGCGCCAGCAGCAACTGGACAGGACGGTACAATGAGCAGTTCTTC. Its translation: CASSNWTGRYNEQFF.

The chain employs TRBV4-3 and TRBJ1-2; 7 nucleotides agree with TRBD1. V lost 1 base and J lost 4; bases outside the gene matches: 6. The CDR3 is made up of 15 amino acids. The germline CDR1 and CDR2 sequences are LGHNA and YSLEER. This CDR3 is CASSQVRRGVYGYTF. The CDR3 nucleotides read TGCGCCAGCAGCCAAGTCCGCAGGGGGGTCTATGGCTACACCTTC.

This clone was observed a single time. The chain combines TRBV4-1 with TRBJ2-5; TRBD2 aligns across 7 bases. The germline gives CDR1 MGHRA, CDR2 YSYEKL. The CDR3 runs to 13 residues. With V trimmed by 8 bases and J by 2 bases, 5 bases remained unmatched. The CDR3 nucleotides are TGCGCCAGCCGGCCTAGCGGACAAGAGACCCAGTACTTC. Encoded protein: CASRPSGQETQYF.

This sequence joins TRBV5-8 and TRBJ2-3; TRBD1 matches 11 bases. Trimming cost V 4 bases and J 5 bases; bases outside gene matches: 6. The CDR3 has 15 residues. Germline-derived CDR1 and CDR2 are SGHTS and YDEGEE. DNA for the CDR3: TGTGCCAGCAGCCCGGACAGGGGGCAGGTAGATACGCAGTATTTT. Protein sequence: CASSPDRGQVDTQYF.

This clone appeared a few times. The rearrangement uses TRBV30 and TRBJ2-3; tentatively, D is TRBD1 (5 bases). Germline V gene sequence: CDR1 GTSNPN, CDR2 SVGIG (reference sequence). The CDR3 consists of 13 residues. Trimming left V 0 bases short and J 5 bases short, with 9 bases between. The CDR3 DNA follows: TGTGCCTGGAGTGTATTAAGGGGAGATACGCAGTATTTT. This sequence encodes CAWSVLRGDTQYF.

There are a few counts of this clone. The chain employs TRBV7-6 and TRBJ2-3; 7 nucleotides agree with TRBD2. This CDR3 region has 16 residues. The germline gives CDR1 SGHVS, CDR2 FNYEAQ. Losses at the gene ends were 3 bases for V and 0 bases for J; bases not matched to a gene: 6. The DNA of the CDR3 is TGTGCCAGCAGCTTGAGGCGGGGGAACAGCACAGATACGCAGTATTTT. It encodes CASSLRRGNSTDTQYF.

The genes are TRBV7-9 and TRBJ2-7; tentative D call: TRBD2 (5 bases). V lost 5 bases and J 2 bases, leaving 13 bases between the germline ends. This CDR3 region has 14 residues. CDR1 is SEHNR and CDR2 is FQNEAQ in the germline V gene (reference sequence). CDR3 amino acids: CASSASGITYEQYF. The CDR3 DNA reads TGTGCCAGCAGCGCTTCCGGGATCACCTACGAGCAGTACTTC.

The chain carries TRBV7-2 and TRBJ2-4, with a tentative D call TRBD1 (5 bases). CDR1 is SGHTA, CDR2 FQGNSA, per germline. Trimming removed 6 bases from V and 5 bases from J, with 17 bases in between. The CDR3 has 15 residues. The CDR3 sequence is CASSPAVWGENIQYF. The CDR3 region has the DNA TGTGCCAGCAGTCCCGCGGTTTGGGGCGAAAACATTCAGTACTTC.

This clone was detected a few times. The V call is TRBV5-6, the J call TRBJ2-3; maybe TRBD1 (6 bases). V lost 4 bases, J lost 4 bases, and 7 bases lay in between. Germline V gene lookup returns CDR1 SGHDT and CDR2 YYEEEE. The CDR3 runs to 12 residues. CDR3 DNA: TGTGCCAGCAGCCCAGGGGCAGATACGCAGTATTTT. It codes for CASSPGADTQYF.

This clone was counted a few times. The V and J genes are TRBV5-6 and TRBJ2-5; the D gene is possibly TRBD2 (6 bases). The CDR3 contains 14 residues. V lost 2 bases and J lost 5, with 13 bases in between. Per the germline V gene, CDR1 is SGHDT and CDR2 is YYEEEE. CDR3 DNA: TGTGCCAGCAGCTTCGACCCTCGGGGGGAGACCCAGTACTTC. This sequence encodes CASSFDPRGETQYF.

The chain employs TRBV11-2 and TRBJ2-7; possibly TRBD1 for D (6 bases). Per the germline V gene, CDR1 is SGHAT and CDR2 is FQNNGV. Deletions cut 4 bases from V and 3 bases from J, with 13 bases between. The CDR3 is 14 amino acids. The CDR3 DNA is TGTGCCAGCAGCTCCCACAACAGGGTCTACGAGCAGTACTTC. As protein: CASSSHNRVYEQYF.

The CDR3 coding sequence is TGTGCCAGCAGCTTACTAGCGGGCTCGGGGGACATTCAGTACTTC. This translates into CASSLLAGSGDIQYF. V and J are TRBV11-2 and TRBJ2-4; 8 nucleotides line up with TRBD2. V trimming: 2 bases; J trimming: 8 bases; junction bases outside the gene matches: 8. The germline CDR1 and CDR2 sequences are SGHAT and FQNNGV. This CDR3 comprises 15 residues.

The V and J genes are TRBV19 and TRBJ2-1, with 9 bases that match TRBD2. Trimming cost V 3 bases and J 10 bases; bases outside gene matches: 10. Germline lookup yields CDR1 LNHDA and CDR2 SQIVND (reference sequence). There are 15 residues in the CDR3. CDR3 in DNA: TGTGCCAGTAGTATCCTAGCGGGGACTCCCGGGGAGCAGTTCTTC. Translated: CASSILAGTPGEQFF.

The rearrangement links TRBV5-1 to TRBJ2-3; D is ambiguous. Trimming took 0 bases from V and 6 from J, leaving 14 bases between them. The CDR3 covers 15 residues. Germline lookup yields CDR1 SGHRS and CDR2 YFSETQ. CDR3 in amino acids: CASSLVLGSSDTQYF. As DNA, the CDR3 is TGCGCCAGCAGCTTGGTTTTGGGTAGCTCGGATACGCAGTATTTT.

This clone was seen only a few times. The chain combines TRBV18 with TRBJ1-4, with D perhaps TRBD1 (5 bases). Germline values: CDR1 KGHSH, CDR2 LQKENI. Trimming stripped 1 base from V and 0 bases from J, with 9 bases between. The CDR3 contains 16 residues. In DNA, the CDR3 is TGTGCCAGCTCACCACGGGACTCAACAACTAATGAAAAACTGTTTTTT. This codes for CASSPRDSTTNEKLFF.